These 30 T cell receptor beta chains came from one sample sequenced in a study of tumor and adjacent non-tumor tissue in lung cancer. Three rounds of nested PCR, following a modified ARM-PCR protocol, produced the TCRbeta library. Via MiXCR, TCRdb re-called the multiplex PCR reads, giving one row per CDR3 protein. The sample has approximately 82,000 distinct CDR3 sequences, more than 65% seen once. This sample's RNA came from whole unsorted tissue. The normal lung tissue was taken more than 3 cm from the tumor edge. The specimen sequenced was distant non-tumor lung tissue. The receptors were sampled from a man in his 70s with non-small cell lung cancer.

Turning to this clonotype: The junction and the germline gene differ at one end; a read error may be behind it. The chain has TRBV6-2 or TRBV6-3 and TRBJ2-2, with 7 positions matching TRBD1. This CDR3 has 12 amino acids. Germline lookup yields CDR1 MNHEY and CDR2 SVGEGT. CDR3 bases: TGTGCCAACAGTACCAACACAGGGGAGCTGTTTTTC. It encodes CANSTNTGELFF.

Points on this clonotype: A read error may produce the germline difference seen at one junction end. The rearrangement links TRBV20-1 to TRBJ1-2; tentatively, D is TRBD1 (5 bases). CDR3 length equals 15 residues. Germline assignment: CDR1 DFQATT and CDR2 SNEGSKA (reference sequence). CDR3 coding DNA: TGCAGTGTTAGAGATGTGGAGGGTCAGGGCTATGGCTACACCTTC. Translated, it gives CSVRDVEGQGYGYTF.

This clonotype was observed once. A read error may produce the germline difference seen at one junction end. V gene TRBV12-3 or TRBV12-4 combines with J gene TRBJ2-1; D call uncertain. CDR3 length: 13 amino acids. The CDR3 loop reads CTSSLSPWIEQFF. Written as DNA, the CDR3 is TGTACCAGCAGTTTAAGTCCTTGGATTGAGCAGTTCTTC.

The rearrangement joins TRBV29-1 to TRBJ2-2; D remains unclear. The V end was cut by 4 bases, the J end by 9 bases, with 15 bases between. The CDR3 has 13 amino acids. The germline V gene has CDR1 SQVTM and CDR2 ANQGSEA. CDR3: CSVGVSEARELFF. The CDR3 nucleotides are TGCAGCGTTGGGGTCAGTGAGGCCAGGGAGCTGTTTTTT.

In the case of this clonotype: A much larger clone is a single base away; this may be a read error. This chain joins TRBV5-4 and TRBJ2-3; D possibly corresponds to TRBD2 (5 bases). Germline V gives CDR1 SGHNT, CDR2 YYREEE (reference sequence). The CDR3 contains 14 residues. Written as DNA, the CDR3 is TGTGCCAGCAGCCGGGGTATTAGAACAGAAACGCAGTATTTT. This sequence encodes CASSRGIRTETQYF.

Turning to this clonotype: One junction end disagrees with the germline gene, perhaps due to a read error. The chain recombines TRBV6-5 with TRBJ2-1; 13 nucleotides match TRBD2. Germline V gives CDR1 MNHEY, CDR2 SVGAGI. The CDR3 runs to 15 residues. Written as DNA, the CDR3 is TGTGCCAGAAGTTACAGGACTAGCGGGGGCAATGAGCAATTCTTC. It encodes CARSYRTSGGNEQFF.

A word on this clonotype: This could be a read error, since a much larger clone is one nucleotide away. The chain is built from TRBV11-2 and TRBJ2-5; D gene ambiguous. Germline V gives CDR1 SGHAT, CDR2 FQNNGV. The CDR3 length is 17 residues. CDR3 amino acids: CASSLEPGMGLEETKYF. CDR3 in DNA: TGTGCCAGCAGCTTAGAGCCGGGTATGGGGTTAGAAGAGACCAAGTACTTC.

Note on this clonotype: One end of the junction does not line up with germline, which may come from a read error. The chain uses TRBV5-6 and TRBJ2-1; D is possibly TRBD1 (6 bases). This CDR3 has 16 amino acids. CDR1 is SGHDT, CDR2 YYEEEE, per germline. The CDR3 region has the DNA TGTGCCAGCAGTTCCGGTAGGGGGAGTTCCTACAATCAGCAGTTCTTC. This sequence encodes CASSSGRGSSYNQQFF.

V gene TRBV6-5 combines with J gene TRBJ1-3; D ambiguous. Germline V gene data show CDR1 as MNHEY and CDR2 as SVGAGI. Trimming shortened V by 6 bases and J by 1 base, and 7 bases separated the two germline ends. This CDR3 is built from 13 residues. The CDR3 DNA is TGTGCCAGCAGACTGGGTTCTGGAAACACCATATATTTT. This encodes CASRLGSGNTIYF.

The chain couples TRBV6-6 to TRBJ2-5, with D uncertain. CDR1 and CDR2 (germline): MNHNY, SVGAGI (reference sequence). The CDR3 is 15 residues long. V gave up 0 bases and J gave up 7 bases, with 15 bases separating them. The CDR3 here is CASSYSSDTTLTQYF. CDR3 in DNA: TGTGCCAGCAGTTACTCGTCGGATACTACTTTGACCCAGTACTTC.

With regard to this clonotype: At one of its ends the junction is not consistent with the germline gene, which may arise from a read error. The chain links TRBV28 to TRBJ2-7; a weak D match, TRBD1 (6 bases). The CDR3 loop spans 15 amino acids. Germline-derived CDR1 and CDR2 are MDHEN and SYDVKM. The CDR3, as DNA: TGTGCCAGCAGTGGAACAGGTGGGACACCCTACGAGCAGTATTTC. Amino acids: CASSGTGGTPYEQYF.

V usage is TRBV10-3 and J usage is TRBJ2-3, with D perhaps TRBD2 (5 bases). Trimming took off 6 bases at V and 15 bases at J, with 16 bases between the two ends. Germline CDR1 ENHRY, CDR2 SYGVKD. The CDR3 is 11 residues long. The CDR3 loop reads CAISLRDTDYF. The CDR3 DNA sequence: TGTGCCATCAGCCTTCGGGATACGGATTATTTT.

This clonotype occurred a few times. The chain employs TRBV7-9 and TRBJ1-1, with D unclear. V was trimmed by 5 bases and J by 3 bases, leaving 16 bases between them. Looked up from germline, CDR1 is SEHNR and CDR2 is FQNEAQ (reference sequence). The CDR3 runs to 15 residues. The CDR3 is CASSPGGNRDTEAFF. The CDR3 DNA follows: TGTGCCAGCAGCCCAGGTGGGAATCGTGACACTGAAGCTTTCTTT.

Notes on this clonotype: The junction does not match germline at one end; this may be a read error. The gene calls are TRBV6-2 or TRBV6-3 and TRBJ2-3; 7 bases fit TRBD1. This CDR3 region has 15 residues. Germline-derived CDR1 and CDR2 are MNHEY and SVGEGT. In DNA form, the CDR3 reads TGTGCCAGTATAACCCCCGGGACAGCCACAGATACGCACTATTTT. Translation: CASITPGTATDTHYF.

With respect to this clonotype: The conserved final phenylalanine or tryptophan is absent from the CDR3, which likely points to a read error. The chain links TRBV6-5 to TRBJ1-2, with 7 bases lining up with TRBD1. Germline trimming cut 3 bases from V and 7 bases from J; bases unmatched to any gene: 8. CDR1 and CDR2 (germline): MNHEY, SVGAGI. This CDR3 has 14 amino acids. The CDR3 loop is CASSYDQGETGYTL. Here the CDR3 DNA reads TGTGCCAGCAGTTATGACCAGGGGGAGACTGGCTACACCTTA.

In this sample, this clonotype turned up many times. This is likely a read error, given that the CDR3 carries no conserved phenylalanine or tryptophan at its end. The chain links TRBV29-1 to TRBJ2-1, with 7 nucleotides matching TRBD2. The CDR3 contains 14 residues. Trimming took 7 bases from V and 5 from J; bases not matched to a gene: 11. Germline CDR1 is SQVTM and CDR2 is ANQGSEA. This CDR3 is CSAVGRGTNNEQFL. In nucleotides, the CDR3 is TGCAGCGCTGTGGGGAGGGGAACAAACAATGAGCAGTTCTTA.

The rearrangement uses TRBV10-3 and TRBJ1-1; D gene unclear. This CDR3 has 15 residues. Germline lookup yields CDR1 ENHRY and CDR2 SYGVKD. Deletions cut 3 bases from V and 7 bases from J, with 18 bases between. CDR3 DNA sequence: TGTGCCATCAGTGAAAATGGGCAGGCGGGAAATGAAGCTTTCTTT. As protein: CAISENGQAGNEAFF.

As for this clonotype: A much larger clone is a single base away; this may be a read error. The V and J genes are TRBV20-1 and TRBJ2-1; the D gene is possibly TRBD1 (6 bases). The CDR3 contains 13 residues. Between the trimmed V and J ends, which lost 6 bases and 7 bases, there was a span of 16 bases. Germline V gene lookup returns CDR1 DFQATT and CDR2 SNEGSKA (reference sequence). DNA of the CDR3: TGCAGTGCGACTCCCAGGGGAATGAATGAGCAGTTCTTC. Its translation: CSATPRGMNEQFF.

With regard to this clonotype: The junction departs from germline at one end; a sequencing error may be responsible. The V gene is TRBV11-2, the J gene TRBJ1-2; D remains unclear. The CDR3 has 14 residues. CDR1 SGHAT and CDR2 FQNNGV come from the germline V gene. CDR3 loop: CASSVEAQNYGYTF. DNA for the CDR3: TGTGCCAGCAGCGTAGAAGCACAAAACTATGGCTACACCTTC.

This clonotype has just one count. Germline is not matched at one junction end, which may reflect a read error. The chain combines TRBV4-1 with TRBJ1-2; a weak D match, TRBD1 (6 bases). The CDR3 sequence is 13 residues long. Germline V CDR1 and CDR2: MGHRA, YSYEKL. CDR3 region: CVSSQAGVHGNTF. The CDR3 DNA follows: TGCGTCAGCAGCCAAGCAGGGGTACATGGCAACACCTTC.

On this clonotype itself: In this CDR3 the conserved last residue, phenylalanine or tryptophan, is missing, so a read error is likely. The chain recombines TRBV11-3 with TRBJ2-1, with D possibly being TRBD1 or TRBD2 (6 bases each). The V gene's germline CDR1 is SGHNT and CDR2 YENEEA. Deletions cut 5 bases from V and 2 bases from J, with 13 bases between. This CDR3 contains 15 residues. CDR3 nucleotides: TGTGCCAGCAGCATCGAGAGGGGGGCCTACAATGAGCAGTTCTCC. It yields the protein CASSIERGAYNEQFS.

This clonotype was seen only a few times. Germline is not matched at one junction end, which may reflect a read error. The chain joins TRBV4-1 to TRBJ2-7; D is perhaps TRBD2 (7 bases). The CDR3 has 16 amino acids. Germline lookup yields CDR1 MGHRA and CDR2 YSYEKL. The CDR3 coding sequence is TGTGCCAGCAGCCGGACACTAGCGCGAGAGGGGGATGAGCAGTATTTC. Translated, it gives CASSRTLAREGDEQYF.

The sample holds one count of this clonotype. One end of the junction varies from germline; a read error may be responsible. V gene TRBV6-1 combines with J gene TRBJ2-7, with TRBD1 matching over 8 bases. The germline V gene encodes CDR1 MNHNS and CDR2 SASEGT. There are 14 residues in the CDR3. The CDR3 loop reads CTSSDYPTDREQYF. The CDR3 bases are TGTACCAGCAGTGATTACCCAACGGACAGGGAACAATACTTC.

J is TRBJ1-2 and V is TRBV28; D gene unclear. Germline V CDR1 and CDR2: MDHEN, SYDVKM. The CDR3 covers 14 residues. V lost 6 bases to trimming and J lost 8 bases, with 19 bases between them. CDR3 sequence (DNA): TGTGCCAGCAGCCCGGGGTTTAGGGATACGGGCTACACCTTC. As protein: CASSPGFRDTGYTF.

In regard to this clonotype: Mismatch with germline at one junction end may stem from a read error. The chain uses TRBV6-5 and TRBJ1-1; 8 bases map to TRBD1. This CDR3 is 16 amino acids long. Germline values: CDR1 MNHEY, CDR2 SVGAGI. Here the CDR3 reads CANSYSPRTGSTEALF. Here the CDR3 DNA reads TGTGCCAACAGTTACTCCCCACGGACAGGGAGCACTGAAGCTTTATTT.

A note on this clonotype: Germline and junction disagree at one end, which may indicate a read error. This rearrangement joins TRBV11-3 to TRBJ1-6, with D unresolved. Germline values: CDR1 SGHNT, CDR2 YENEEA. The CDR3 length is 12 residues. The CDR3 coding sequence is TGTGCCAGCCGGGGAAGTAATTCAGCCCTCCATTTT. Protein product: CASRGSNSALHF.

This clonotype was observed many times. This sequence joins TRBV16 and TRBJ1-6; no reliable D call. V was clipped by 6 bases and J by 7 bases, with 10 bases between them. Germline values: CDR1 KGHSY, CDR2 FQNENV. The CDR3 runs 13 residues. CDR3 DNA sequence: TGTGCCAGCAGTCCAACTAGGAATTCACCCCTCCACTTT. Residues: CASSPTRNSPLHF.

A word on this clonotype: Its ends do not fully match the called genes, so a read error is possible. The V gene is TRBV11-2, the J gene TRBJ1-1; D remains ambiguous. This CDR3 has 15 amino acids. Germline V gene data show CDR1 as SGHAT and CDR2 as FQNNGV. The chain's CDR3 is CTSSFANSRNTDAFF. In DNA, the CDR3 is TGTACCAGCAGTTTCGCCAATTCAAGGAACACTGATGCTTTCTTT.

Note on this clonotype: One end of the junction is discordant with germline, which a read error may explain. J is TRBJ2-5 and V is TRBV12-3 or TRBV12-4, with TRBD2 matching 9 bases. The CDR3 loop spans 15 amino acids. The CDR3 coding sequence is TGTGCCAGCAGCGGGCTAGCGGGAATGGTGGAGGCCCAGTATTTC. Translation: CASSGLAGMVEAQYF.

The J gene is TRBJ2-7, the V gene TRBV6-6, with D unresolved. Germline CDR1 and CDR2: MNHNY and SVGAGI (reference sequence). V shed 2 bases and J shed 1 base, with 12 bases lying between them. The CDR3 totals 15 residues. The CDR3 DNA is TGTGCCAGCAGTTACCTTCAGCCCAATTCCTACGAGCAGTACTTC. Translating it yields CASSYLQPNSYEQYF.